Shown below are 26 T cell receptor beta chains from a single sample sequenced in a study of cytomegalovirus exposure and HLA in healthy donors. PCR was performed using 60 Vbeta and 13 Jbeta primers. The repertoire was sequenced with immunoSEQ multiplex PCR; TCRdb's copy has only in-frame clones and lacks some. The data show about 170,000 clones, 80% to 90% seen once. Sequenced sample: PBMCs. The receptors here all came from a young woman in good health and CMV-seronegative.

V usage is TRBV30 and J usage is TRBJ2-7, with a weak D call TRBD2 (6 bases). Germline CDR1 GTSNPN, CDR2 SVGIG (reference sequence). Trimming pared 4 bases from V and 10 bases from J, leaving 20 bases between. The CDR3 has 13 amino acids. The CDR3 DNA reads TGTGCCTGGACCCCCCTGGAGGGAGCTCGACAGTACTTC. Translating it yields CAWTPLEGARQYF.

This clone was recorded once. The chain carries TRBV27 and TRBJ1-5; 7 nucleotides agree with TRBD1. The CDR3 totals 14 residues. V dropped 6 bases and J dropped 4; count of bases not matched to a gene: 6. Germline values: CDR1 MNHEY, CDR2 SMNVEV (reference sequence). The CDR3 protein is CASRQGMNNQPQHF. CDR3 sequence (DNA): TGTGCCAGCAGACAGGGGATGAATAATCAGCCCCAGCATTTT.

The CDR3 DNA reads as TGTGCCAGCAGCACGACACAGGGTCTCTATGGCTACACCTTC. It is translated as CASSTTQGLYGYTF. This chain links TRBV11-2 with TRBJ1-2; a possible D gene is TRBD1 (6 bases). Deletions cut 5 bases from V and 4 bases from J, with 14 bases between. The CDR3 length is 14 residues. Germline CDR1 is SGHAT and CDR2 is FQNNGV.

This chain joins TRBV27 and TRBJ2-7; D may be TRBD2 (10 bases). This CDR3 has 16 amino acids. CDR1 is MNHEY and CDR2 is SMNVEV in the germline V gene (reference sequence). V was shortened by 4 bases and J by 4 bases, with 20 bases between the two germline ends. The CDR3 loop is CASSSLAGDRDYEQYF. DNA for the CDR3: TGTGCCAGCAGTTCCCTAGCGGGGGACAGGGATTACGAGCAGTACTTC.

V gene TRBV5-1 combines with J gene TRBJ2-1; D possibly corresponds to TRBD1 (5 bases). The germline V and J ends were trimmed by 3 bases and 0 bases, with 7 bases remaining between them. CDR1 SGHRS and CDR2 YFSETQ come from the germline V gene. The CDR3 totals 14 residues. This CDR3 is CASSYDSSYNEQFF. The CDR3 bases are TGCGCCAGCAGCTACGACAGCTCCTACAATGAGCAGTTCTTC.

V gene TRBV19 combines with J gene TRBJ2-7; 9 nucleotides match TRBD1. CDR3 size: 15 residues. CDR1 and CDR2 (germline): LNHDA, SQIVND (reference sequence). J was trimmed by 2 bases and V by 3 bases; bases with no gene match: 5. In nucleotides, the CDR3 is TGTGCCAGTAGTATCTGGGGACAGGGAACCTACGAGCAGTACTTC. Translation gives CASSIWGQGTYEQYF.

Only one count was recorded for this clone. The chain carries TRBV4-2 and TRBJ1-2; 7 bases line up with TRBD1. V gave up 1 base and J gave up 3 bases; unmatched junction bases: 5. This CDR3 region has 15 residues. Germline V gives CDR1 LGHNA, CDR2 YNFKEQ. The CDR3 here is CASSQVQGRDYGYTF. The CDR3 bases are TGTGCCAGCAGCCAAGTACAGGGGCGGGACTATGGCTACACCTTC.

Regarding this clone: This sample also contains other DNA sequences that code for the same CDR3. The rearrangement links TRBV6-1 to TRBJ2-3; no clear D gene. V lost 6 bases and J 0 bases, leaving 10 bases between the germline ends. The CDR3 covers 14 residues. CDR1 MNHNS and CDR2 SASEGT come from the germline V gene. CDR3 in DNA: TGTGCCAGCAGCCCTCGCGGTAGCACAGATACGCAGTATTTT. This codes for CASSPRGSTDTQYF.

CDR3 loop: CASSQPAGLSYNEQFF. CDR3 coding DNA: TGTGCCAGCAGCCAGCCGGCGGGGCTCTCCTACAATGAGCAGTTCTTC. The chain couples TRBV7-6 to TRBJ2-1; tentatively, D is TRBD2 (6 bases). Per the germline V gene, CDR1 is SGHVS and CDR2 is FNYEAQ. The CDR3 extends over 16 amino acids. The V and J ends lost 5 bases and 0 bases respectively, with 14 bases between them.

V usage is TRBV28 and J usage is TRBJ1-5, with 7 bases fitting TRBD1. Trimming removed 3 bases from V and 6 bases from J; junction bases left unmatched: 5. The germline V gene has CDR1 MDHEN and CDR2 SYDVKM. This CDR3 region has 14 residues. The CDR3 region is CASSFGTVSQPQHF. CDR3 nucleotides: TGTGCCAGCAGTTTTGGGACAGTAAGTCAGCCCCAGCATTTT.

This clone came up once. The genes are TRBV5-4 and TRBJ2-3, with TRBD2 matching 15 bases. Trimming cost V 4 bases and J 4 bases; bases outside gene matches: 10. CDR1 is SGHNT, CDR2 YYREEE, per germline (reference sequence). This CDR3 region has 18 residues. The CDR3 spells CASSPPGTSGGRADTQYF. The CDR3 coding sequence is TGTGCCAGCAGCCCACCCGGGACTAGCGGGGGGAGGGCAGATACGCAGTATTTT.

This chain uses TRBV19 with TRBJ1-5; tentative D call: TRBD1 (6 bases). CDR1 is LNHDA and CDR2 is SQIVND in the germline V gene (reference sequence). Trimming removed 5 bases at V and 0 bases at J, with 17 bases between. CDR3 length: 17 residues. CDR3 DNA sequence: TGTGCCAGTAGTCCCCAGCGGACAGCATATAGCAATCAGCCCCAGCATTTT. Its translation is CASSPQRTAYSNQPQHF.

V and J are TRBV5-1 and TRBJ2-1, with a possible D match to TRBD2 (6 bases). Trimming left V 3 bases short and J 4 bases short, with 20 bases between. This CDR3 region has 17 residues. Germline V gene data show CDR1 as SGHRS and CDR2 as YFSETQ. The CDR3 region is CASSWIGTGGGYNEQFF. DNA of the CDR3: TGCGCCAGCAGCTGGATTGGGACTGGTGGCGGATACAATGAGCAGTTCTTC. Full variable domain (remainder filled in from reference TRBV5-1 and TRBJ2-1): KAGVTQTPRYLIKTRGQQVTLSCSPISGHRSVSWYQQTPGQGLQFLFEYFSETQRNKGNFPGRFSGRQFSNSRSEMNVSTLELGDSALYLCASSWIGTGGGYNEQFFGPGTRLTVL.

There are a few counts of this clone. The CDR3 DNA sequence: TGTGCCAGCAGCTTAGGCGAGAACTACGAGCAGTACTTC. Its protein is CASSLGENYEQYF. J is TRBJ2-7 and V is TRBV11-2; D unclear. The germline V gene has CDR1 SGHAT and CDR2 FQNNGV. The germline V and J ends were trimmed by 1 base and 3 bases, with 7 bases remaining between them. The CDR3 has 13 residues.

This chain links TRBV5-3 with TRBJ2-7; D is ambiguous. TRBV5-3 is an ORF, with its function uncertain. The CDR3 runs 11 residues. V was trimmed by 4 bases and J by 7 bases, leaving 9 bases between them. The CDR3 protein is CARSTNGEQYF. In DNA, the CDR3 is TGTGCCAGAAGCACGAACGGGGAGCAGTACTTC.

V gene TRBV5-1 combines with J gene TRBJ2-5; D gene ambiguous. Germline-derived CDR1 and CDR2 are SGHRS and YFSETQ. This CDR3 has 15 residues. The V and J ends lost 0 bases and 3 bases respectively, with 12 bases between them. The CDR3 bases are TGCGCCAGCAGCTTGGCAGGTGGTTCCGAAGAGACCCAGTACTTC. Amino acids: CASSLAGGSEETQYF.

The chain combines TRBV4-1 with TRBJ1-2, with TRBD1 as a possible D gene (5 bases). Trimming stripped 4 bases from V and 2 bases from J, with 14 bases between. This CDR3 has 15 amino acids. CDR1 MGHRA and CDR2 YSYEKL come from the germline V gene. CDR3 amino acids: CASSPTQGTNYGYTF. CDR3 bases: TGCGCCAGCAGCCCTACCCAGGGTACGAACTATGGCTACACCTTC.

This chain links TRBV6-4 with TRBJ1-2, with 7 bases that match TRBD1. Germline CDR1 and CDR2: MRHNA and SNTAGT. This CDR3 is built from 19 residues. V was clipped by 8 bases and J by 3 bases; unmatched bases: 24. CDR3 nucleotides: TGTGCCAGCGAGACCTCTTTCCCGGACAGGAACGCTAAGGACTATGGCTACACCTTC. Its translation: CASETSFPDRNAKDYGYTF.

The chain is built from TRBV6-6 and TRBJ1-2, with D perhaps matching TRBD1 (5 bases). Germline lookup yields CDR1 MNHNY and CDR2 SVGAGI (reference sequence). V was clipped by 0 bases and J by 8 bases, with 7 bases between them. The CDR3 has 12 residues. The CDR3 DNA is TGTGCCAGCAGTTACTCCGGGGGAGGCTACACCTTC. It is translated as CASSYSGGGYTF.

The chain has TRBV6-1 and TRBJ1-5; D remains unclear. Trimming took 7 bases from V and 3 from J, leaving 13 bases between them. This CDR3 is 14 amino acids long. Germline V CDR1 and CDR2: MNHNS, SASEGT. This CDR3 is CASTGESTNQPQHF. CDR3 nucleotides: TGTGCCAGCACCGGGGAATCGACCAATCAGCCCCAGCATTTT.

The chain carries TRBV6-5 and TRBJ2-3; 10 bases align to TRBD1. After removal of 6 bases from V and 6 bases from J, the junction contained 6 bases not matched to a gene. The CDR3 has 14 residues. Germline V gene sequence: CDR1 MNHEY, CDR2 SVGAGI. CDR3 nucleotides: TGTGCCAGCAGGACAGGGGGCGCAGGGGATACGCAGTATTTT. Translating it yields CASRTGGAGDTQYF.

V is TRBV7-9 and J is TRBJ1-3, with 10 bases lining up with TRBD1. This CDR3 contains 18 residues. The junction had 13 bases not matched to a gene; V was cut back by 5 bases and J by 3 bases. CDR1 and CDR2 (germline): SEHNR, FQNEAQ (reference sequence). The CDR3 protein is CASSPTVDRGDRGNTIYF. The CDR3 nucleotides are TGTGCCAGCAGCCCTACCGTGGACAGGGGGGATCGTGGAAACACCATATATTTT. Using reference TRBV7-9 and TRBJ1-3 for the parts outside the CDR3, the full variable domain is DTGVSQNPRHKITKRGQNVTFRCDPISEHNRLYWYRQTLGQGPEFLTYFQNEAQLEKSRLLSDRFSAERPKGSFSTLEIQRTEQGDSAMYLCASSPTVDRGDRGNTIYFGEGSWLTVV.

This rearrangement joins TRBV15 to TRBJ1-1; 9 bases map to TRBD1. J gave up 2 bases and V 5 bases, and 6 bases lay outside the gene matches. The CDR3 is made up of 15 amino acids. Germline V gives CDR1 LNHNV, CDR2 YYDKDF (reference sequence). The CDR3 sequence: CATSEGGQGNTEAFF. The CDR3 DNA follows: TGTGCCACCAGCGAAGGGGGACAGGGCAACACTGAAGCTTTCTTT.

This clone appeared a few times. The rearrangement links TRBV19 to TRBJ2-7; D might be TRBD2 (5 bases). V was trimmed by 5 bases and J by 4 bases, leaving 15 bases between them. This CDR3 has 14 residues. From germline, CDR1 is LNHDA and CDR2 SQIVND (reference sequence). The CDR3 DNA reads as TGTGCCAGTAGTTATAGCGAGACGGCATACGAGCAGTACTTC. Translated: CASSYSETAYEQYF.

The V and J genes are TRBV7-9 and TRBJ2-5; TRBD2 agrees at 11 bases. Germline values: CDR1 SEHNR, CDR2 FQNEAQ (reference sequence). J was trimmed by 0 bases and V by 5 bases; bases with no gene match: 2. This CDR3 has 15 amino acids. CDR3 sequence reads: CASSPGLADQETQYF. Written as DNA, the CDR3 is TGTGCCAGCAGCCCGGGACTAGCGGACCAAGAGACCCAGTACTTC. Full variable domain (rest looked up from reference TRBV7-9 and TRBJ2-5): DTGVSQNPRHKITKRGQNVTFRCDPISEHNRLYWYRQTLGQGPEFLTYFQNEAQLEKSRLLSDRFSAERPKGSFSTLEIQRTEQGDSAMYLCASSPGLADQETQYFGPGTRLLVL.

The chain's CDR3 is CASSSGTGGLGNTIYF. CDR3 nucleotides: TGCGCCAGCAGCTCCGGGACAGGGGGACTCGGAAACACCATATATTTT. The chain has TRBV5-1 and TRBJ1-3, with 11 nucleotides matching TRBD1. J gave up 4 bases and V 3 bases, and 6 bases lay outside the gene matches. The CDR3 length is 16 residues. CDR1 is SGHRS and CDR2 is YFSETQ in the germline V gene.